This T cell receptor beta chain is from a study of blood T cells in healthy people across ages (dated by TCRdb to between 2014 and 2016). As for the study more broadly: Template switching captured roughly one uniquely barcoded TCR beta cDNA molecule per two T cells in model experiments. Two additional independent replicas of 1 million unique cDNA reads from the same blood draw were analyzed for two donors (one aged 18 to 30 and one aged 80 or older). Using deep sequencing normalized with unique cDNA molecular identifiers, the study measured how TCR beta repertoire diversity changes with age. To avoid experimental bias, donors of different ages were spread randomly across the sequencing lanes. Four age groups were formed from the donors: young (average 16 years), middle-aged (around 41), aged (about 62) and long-lived (approximately 78).

What the study reported, not specific to this receptor: Because donor CMV infection status was unknown, age-related changes in expanded clonotypes were potentially confounded. Total diversity estimates from one million sequenced T cells were considered lower bounds and underestimates. Observed TCR beta diversity per million T cells fell roughly linearly with age, and a significant reduction was already apparent by age about 38. A strong correlation was found between observed TCR beta diversity and the percentage of naive T cells measured by flow cytometry. Compared with the aged group, the long-lived group had more naive CD4+ T cells, fewer expanded clones and increased TCR diversity, a pattern suggesting age selection. Since profiling was done on bulk unsorted PBMCs, naive and antigen-experienced compartments could not be conclusively compared.

This clonotype was detected only a few times. Which antigen it targets is not known. No qualities accompany the bases; no much larger clone lies one base away. For CDR1 and CDR2, the germline V gene lists SGHNT and YENEEA. The CDR3 measures 14 amino acids from cysteine to phenylalanine. The read is trimmed to its CDR3 DNA, 42 bases read in frame from base 1. V is pared back by 4 bases and J by 0 bases, with 9 bases lying between the germline termini. The library relied on 5' RACE. A second PCR of about 6 to 11 cycles was performed with a sample-barcoded 5' primer and a J-beta primer mix. A template-switch 5' adaptor carrying 12 random nucleotides introduced a unique molecular identifier onto each TCR beta cDNA molecule. Each sample yielded at least 2.5 million CDR3-containing paired-end reads. All of the RNA was converted into first-strand cDNA using the Mint cDNA synthesis kit, with a TRBC-specific oligonucleotide serving as the primer. After uracil-DNA glycosylase treatment, a first 18-cycle PCR used universal primers M1SS and BC2_uni_R on all cDNA. The original methods were these. Each sample was normalized by randomly selecting 1 million high-quality reads, each carrying a distinct molecular identifier. Instead of being binned into consensus sequences, reads that shared molecular identifiers were thrown out. CDR3 identification, clonotype clustering and error correction used MiTCR with a Q25 quality threshold and the strictest error-elimination algorithm. A nonparametric unseen species model using Euler transformation provided a lower-bound estimate of total TCR beta diversity. TCRdb reprocessed the public reads (quality trimming at Q25 with fastp, clone calling with MiXCR) and kept in-frame beta chains. Merged by CDR3 protein, the rows form single entries marked with the most common genes and DNA. TCRdb's processing, not the authors' own work, is the source of the V and J calls. The sample table shows roughly 1.9 million distinct CDR3 sequences, and approximately 40% are seen once. Clones ranked in the top ten supply about 21% of the sample.

Donors were a few dozen systemically healthy Caucasian individuals from Russia aged roughly 6 to 100 years. Each donor gave about 9.2 milliliters of peripheral blood, drawn into EDTA-treated Vacutainer tubes. Ficoll-Paque density-gradient centrifugation was used to isolate PBMCs, with at least 6.5 million obtained per sample. Trizol reagent was used to extract total RNA from PBMCs, with at least 5.5 micrograms per sample. For every donor, an aliquot of PBMCs went through flow cytometry to measure the percentages of naive CD45RAhigh/CD27high T cells. The chain employs TRBV11-3 and TRBJ2-5; no confident D gene assignment can be made. The receptor's source is a human donor in good health. Material for sequencing was blood. The nucleotide sequence reads as follows: TGTGCCAGCAGCTCCCCCACTGACCAAGAGACCCAGTACTTC. This is translated as CASSSPTDQETQYF.